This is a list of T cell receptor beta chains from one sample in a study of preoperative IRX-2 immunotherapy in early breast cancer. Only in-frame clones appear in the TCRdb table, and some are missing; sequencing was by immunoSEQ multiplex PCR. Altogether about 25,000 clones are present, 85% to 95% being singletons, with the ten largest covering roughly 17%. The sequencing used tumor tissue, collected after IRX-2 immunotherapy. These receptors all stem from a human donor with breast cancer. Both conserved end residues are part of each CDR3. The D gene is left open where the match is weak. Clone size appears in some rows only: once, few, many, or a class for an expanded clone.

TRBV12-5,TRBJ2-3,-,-,TGTGCTAGTGGTTGGCGGAGCACAGATACGCAGTATTTT,CASGWRSTDTQYF
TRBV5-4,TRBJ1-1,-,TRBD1,TGTGCCAGCAGCTTGGACAGGGGACTCACTGAAGCTTTCTTT,CASSLDRGLTEAFF
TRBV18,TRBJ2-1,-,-,TGTGCCAGCTCACCGCTAGCCGCAACCTACAATGAGCAGTTCTTC,CASSPLAATYNEQFF
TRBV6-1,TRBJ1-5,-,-,TGTGCCAGCAGCAAGGACGGGGGTGGCAATCAGCCCCAGCATTTT,CASSKDGGGNQPQHF
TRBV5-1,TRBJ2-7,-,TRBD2,TGCGCCAGCAGCTTCGCGGGGGGGTCGAACGAGCAGTACTTC,CASSFAGGSNEQYF
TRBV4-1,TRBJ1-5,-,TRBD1,TGCGCCAGCAGCCAGGACTCGGACAGGCCAAATCAGCCCCAGCATTTT,CASSQDSDRPNQPQHF
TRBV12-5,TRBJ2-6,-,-,TGTGCTAGTGGTTTGGTAGTGGGTACTGGGGCCAACGTCCTGACTTTC,CASGLVVGTGANVLTF
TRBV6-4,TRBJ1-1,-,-,TGTGCCAGCAGTGACTCGAGGAACACTGAAGCTTTCTTT,CASSDSRNTEAFF
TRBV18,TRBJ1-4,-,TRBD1,TGTGCCAGCTCACAGGACAGGGGACGGGGCGGTGAAAAACTGTTTTTT,CASSQDRGRGGEKLFF
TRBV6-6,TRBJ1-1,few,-,TGTGCCACCGCAATTGGACAGACTTTT,CATAIGQTF
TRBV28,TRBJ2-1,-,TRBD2,TGTGCCAGCAGTCGCCTTATAGCGGGAGTGGTAGAGCAGTTCTTC,CASSRLIAGVVEQFF
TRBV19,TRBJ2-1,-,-,TGTGCCAGTATGGGGAGAGGGTACAATGAGCAGTTCTTC,CASMGRGYNEQFF